This paragraph covers one TCR beta chain sequence. Its antigen is still unknown. The CDR3 contains 18 residues. J gave up 2 bases and V 3 bases, and 11 bases lay outside the gene matches. CDR1 and CDR2 from the germline V gene are SGHAT and FQNNGV. The sample belongs to a study of T-cell reconstitution after alpha-beta-depleted transplantation in children. A TCRbeta library incorporating unique molecular identifiers was prepared. A single record per CDR3 protein comes from TCRdb applying MiXCR to the PCR reads. The sample holds hundreds of thousands of distinct CDR3 sequences; 16% are singletons and the top ten take around 5%. Study outcomes and limitations: Most T-cell counts and diversity one year after the transplant came from T cells that were newly produced.

This chain uses TRBV11-2 with TRBJ2-3; 10 nucleotides agree with TRBD2. Source: PBMCs, mostly from graft donor cells, taken 360 days after TCRalphabeta/CD19-depleted stem cell transplant. This TCR was sampled from a male patient younger than 18 who had a stem cell transplant for acute lymphoblastic leukemia, so the T cells may come from the graft donor. CDR3 nucleotides: TGTGCCAGCAGCTTGGGTCTAGCGGGAGTCTTATCCACAGATACGCAGTATTTT. It is translated as CASSLGLAGVLSTDTQYF.